This TCR beta chain came from a study of shared clonotypes between healthy human individuals. Overall study: A couple of women and a few men aged 18 to 49 served as donors. Study findings and constraints: The study found lower generation probabilities in non-shared clonotypes than in those shared by all four donors.

As concerns this clone: The target antigen is unknown.

CD45RO-negative, CCR7-selected cells formed the naive CD8 fraction, which excluded terminally differentiated effector memory CD45RA+ cells. Germline CDR1 LGHNA, CDR2 YSLEER. V shed 1 base, J shed 6 bases, and the junction held 2 bases outside the gene matches. This CDR3 comprises 15 residues. Once extracted for a subset, genomic DNA was divided evenly among several immunoSEQ plates. Authors' data handling: Owing to the provision of junction-only sequences devoid of quality scores by immunoSEQ, filtering differed. Method: immunoSEQ multiplex PCR; TCRdb's copy keeps in-frame clones and lacks some. The V and J calls and clone size were taken over from that table, and D and trimming were inferred from the DNA. The repertoire holds about 1.9 million clones, with 80% to 95% as singletons.

The source of this sequence is a man younger than 35 in good health. Some clones in this sample may be carry-over from other donors' samples. The chain uses TRBV4-3 and TRBJ1-4; 10 bases are a match to TRBD1. The sample comprised naive CD8+ T cells from PBMCs. CDR3 DNA: TGCGCCAGCAGCCAAGTAGGGACAGGGGATGAAAAACTGTTTTTT. Amino acid sequence: CASSQVGTGDEKLFF.